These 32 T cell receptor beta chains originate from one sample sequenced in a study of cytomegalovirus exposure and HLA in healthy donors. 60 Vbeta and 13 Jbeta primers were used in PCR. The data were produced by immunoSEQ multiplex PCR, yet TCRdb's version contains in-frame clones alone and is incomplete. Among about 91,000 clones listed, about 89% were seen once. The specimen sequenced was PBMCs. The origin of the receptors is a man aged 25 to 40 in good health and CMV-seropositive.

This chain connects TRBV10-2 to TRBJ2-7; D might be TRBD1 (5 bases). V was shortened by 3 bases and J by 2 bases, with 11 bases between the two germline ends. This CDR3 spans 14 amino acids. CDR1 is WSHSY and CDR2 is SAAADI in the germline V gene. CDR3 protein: CASSDNRMTYEQYF. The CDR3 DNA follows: TGCGCCAGCAGTGATAACAGGATGACCTACGAGCAGTACTTC.

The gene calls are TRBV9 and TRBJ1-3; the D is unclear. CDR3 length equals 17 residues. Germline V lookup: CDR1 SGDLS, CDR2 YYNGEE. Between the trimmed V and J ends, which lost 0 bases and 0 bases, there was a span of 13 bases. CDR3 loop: CASSVGAGSYSGNTIYF. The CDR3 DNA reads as TGTGCCAGCAGCGTAGGTGCAGGATCTTACTCTGGAAACACCATATATTTT.

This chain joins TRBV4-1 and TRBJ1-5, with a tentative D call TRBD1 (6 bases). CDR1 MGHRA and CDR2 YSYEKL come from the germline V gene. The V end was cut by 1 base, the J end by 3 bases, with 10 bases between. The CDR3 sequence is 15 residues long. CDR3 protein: CASSQAGQINQPQHF. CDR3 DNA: TGCGCCAGCAGCCAAGCGGGACAAATCAATCAGCCCCAGCATTTT.

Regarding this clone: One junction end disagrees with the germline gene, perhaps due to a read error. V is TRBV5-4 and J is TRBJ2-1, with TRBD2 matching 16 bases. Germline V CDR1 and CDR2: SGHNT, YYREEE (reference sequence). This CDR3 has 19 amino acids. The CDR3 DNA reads TGTGCCGGCAGCTCCCCGGGACTAGCGGGAGGGAGCTCCTACAATGAGCAGTTCTTC. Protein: CAGSSPGLAGGSSYNEQFF. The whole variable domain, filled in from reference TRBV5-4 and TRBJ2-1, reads ETGVTQSPTHLIKTRGQQVTLRCSSQSGHNTVSWYQQALGQGPQFIFQYYREEENGRGNFPPRFSGLQFPNYSSELNVNALELDDSALYLCAGSSPGLAGGSSYNEQFFGPGTRLTVL.

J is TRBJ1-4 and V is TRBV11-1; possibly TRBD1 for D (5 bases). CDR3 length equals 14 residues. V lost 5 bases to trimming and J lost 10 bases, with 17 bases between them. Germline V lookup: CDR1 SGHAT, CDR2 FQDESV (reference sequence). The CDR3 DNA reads TGTGCCAGCAGCCCCGGAGGGCCCGGGGCAAAACTGTTTTTT. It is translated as CASSPGGPGAKLFF. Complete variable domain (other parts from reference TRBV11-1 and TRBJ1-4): EAEVAQSPRYKITEKSQAVAFWCDPISGHATLYWYRQILGQGPELLVQFQDESVVDDSQLPKDRFSAERLKGVDSTLKIQPAELGDSAMYLCASSPGGPGAKLFFGSGTQLSVL.

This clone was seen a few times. CDR3 sequence (DNA): TGTGCCAGCAGCGTAGGGCCAGGGAGGTTCTACGAGCAGTACTTC. Its translation: CASSVGPGRFYEQYF. The chain uses TRBV9 and TRBJ2-7; D possibly corresponds to TRBD2 (6 bases). The CDR3 is 15 amino acids. Trimming took 0 bases from V and 3 from J, leaving 13 bases between them. The V gene's germline CDR1 is SGDLS and CDR2 YYNGEE.

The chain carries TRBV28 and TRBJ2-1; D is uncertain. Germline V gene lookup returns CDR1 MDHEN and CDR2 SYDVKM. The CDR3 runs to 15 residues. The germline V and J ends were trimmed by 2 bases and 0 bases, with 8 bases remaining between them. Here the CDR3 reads CASSLQRSSYNEQFF. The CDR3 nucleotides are TGTGCCAGCAGTTTACAGAGGAGCTCCTACAATGAGCAGTTCTTC. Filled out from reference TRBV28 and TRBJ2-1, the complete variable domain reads DVKVTQSSRYLVKRTGEKVFLECVQDMDHENMFWYRQDPGLGLRLIYFSYDVKMKEKGDIPEGYSVSREKKERFSLILESASTNQTSMYLCASSLQRSSYNEQFFGPGTRLTVL.

The CDR3 sequence: CASGRLAGAYEQYF. DNA of the CDR3: TGTGCCAGCGGTCGCCTAGCGGGAGCCTACGAGCAGTACTTC. This chain links TRBV27 with TRBJ2-7; 10 nucleotides match TRBD2. The CDR3 spans 14 residues. V shed 8 bases, J shed 2 bases, and the junction held 6 bases outside the gene matches. From germline, CDR1 is MNHEY and CDR2 SMNVEV (reference sequence).

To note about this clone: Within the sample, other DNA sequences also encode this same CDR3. CDR3 in amino acids: CASSEDSQETQYF. The DNA of the CDR3 is TGTGCCAGCAGTGAAGACAGCCAAGAGACCCAGTACTTC. This chain joins TRBV2 and TRBJ2-5, with D uncertain. The ends were cut back, 1 base at V and 1 base at J, with 4 bases in the middle. CDR3 length: 13 residues. In germline, CDR1 is SNHLY, CDR2 FYNNEI.

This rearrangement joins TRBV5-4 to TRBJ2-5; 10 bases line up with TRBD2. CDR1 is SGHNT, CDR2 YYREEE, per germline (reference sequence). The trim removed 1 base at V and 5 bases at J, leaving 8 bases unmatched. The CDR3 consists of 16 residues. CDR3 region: CASSLISGRALETQYF. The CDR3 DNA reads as TGTGCCAGCAGCTTGATAAGCGGGAGGGCCCTGGAGACCCAGTACTTC.

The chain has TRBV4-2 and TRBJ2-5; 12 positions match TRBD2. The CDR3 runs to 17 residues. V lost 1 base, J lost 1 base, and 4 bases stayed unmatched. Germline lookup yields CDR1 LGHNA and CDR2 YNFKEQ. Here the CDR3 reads CASSQALAGGPQETQYF. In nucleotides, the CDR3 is TGTGCCAGCAGCCAAGCCCTAGCGGGAGGGCCCCAAGAGACCCAGTACTTC.

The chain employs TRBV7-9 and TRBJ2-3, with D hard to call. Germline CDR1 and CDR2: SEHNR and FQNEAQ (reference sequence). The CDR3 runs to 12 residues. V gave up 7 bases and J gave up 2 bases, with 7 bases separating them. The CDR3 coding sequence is TGTGCCAGCAACACAATCACAGATACGCAGTATTTT. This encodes CASNTITDTQYF.

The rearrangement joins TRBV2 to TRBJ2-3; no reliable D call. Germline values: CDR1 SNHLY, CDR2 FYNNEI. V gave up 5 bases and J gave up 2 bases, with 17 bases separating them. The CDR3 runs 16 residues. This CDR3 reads CASSPWATSFTDTQYF. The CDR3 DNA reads TGTGCCAGCAGTCCCTGGGCTACTTCCTTCACAGATACGCAGTATTTT. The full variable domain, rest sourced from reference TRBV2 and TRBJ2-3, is EPEVTQTPSHQVTQMGQEVILRCVPISNHLYFYWYRQILGQKVEFLVSFYNNEISEKSEIFDDQFSVERPDGSNFTLKIRSTKLEDSAMYFCASSPWATSFTDTQYFGPGTRLTVL.

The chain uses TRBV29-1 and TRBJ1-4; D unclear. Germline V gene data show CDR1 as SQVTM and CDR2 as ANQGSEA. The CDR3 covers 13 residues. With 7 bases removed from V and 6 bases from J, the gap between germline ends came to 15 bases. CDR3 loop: CSAAESQHEKLFF. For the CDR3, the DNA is TGCAGCGCTGCCGAGAGCCAACATGAAAAACTGTTTTTT.

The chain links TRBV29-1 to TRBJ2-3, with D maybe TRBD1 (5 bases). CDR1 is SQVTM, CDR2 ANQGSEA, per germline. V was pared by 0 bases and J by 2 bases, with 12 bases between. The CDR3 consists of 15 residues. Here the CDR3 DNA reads TGCAGCGTTGAAGATTTAACAGGCTCCACAGATACGCAGTATTTT. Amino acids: CSVEDLTGSTDTQYF.

CDR3 sequence reads: CASRDPRRGDAEAFF. DNA for the CDR3: TGTGCCAGCAGGGATCCTCGCAGGGGGGACGCTGAAGCTTTCTTT. The genes are TRBV2 and TRBJ1-1, with TRBD1 matching 7 bases. The germline V gene encodes CDR1 SNHLY and CDR2 FYNNEI. This CDR3 has 15 amino acids. J was trimmed by 6 bases and V by 6 bases; bases with no gene match: 13.

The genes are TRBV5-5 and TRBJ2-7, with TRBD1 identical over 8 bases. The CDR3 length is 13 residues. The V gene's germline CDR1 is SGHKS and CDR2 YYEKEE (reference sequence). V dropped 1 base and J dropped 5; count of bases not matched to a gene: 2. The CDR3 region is CASSLPGGDEQYF. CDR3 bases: TGTGCCAGCAGCTTGCCAGGGGGCGACGAGCAGTACTTC.

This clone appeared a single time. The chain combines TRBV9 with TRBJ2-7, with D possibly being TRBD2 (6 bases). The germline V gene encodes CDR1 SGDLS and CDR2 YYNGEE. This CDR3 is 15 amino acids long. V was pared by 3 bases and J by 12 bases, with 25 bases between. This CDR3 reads CASSGWRDSRLGLYF. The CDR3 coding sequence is TGTGCCAGCAGCGGATGGAGGGACTCGCGGTTAGGTCTGTACTTC. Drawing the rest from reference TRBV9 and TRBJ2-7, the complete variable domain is DSGVTQTPKHLITATGQRVTLRCSPRSGDLSVYWYQQSLDQGLQFLIQYYNGEERAKGNILERFSAQQFPDLHSELNLSSLELGDSALYFCASSGWRDSRLGLYFGPGTRLTVT.

The CDR3 sequence: CASSFDRADSPLHF. The CDR3 DNA sequence: TGTGCCAGCAGCTTCGACAGGGCGGATTCACCCCTCCACTTT. The V call is TRBV7-4, the J call TRBJ1-6; 7 bases map to TRBD1. Germline CDR1 SGHVT, CDR2 SQSDAQ. V trimming: 3 bases; J trimming: 8 bases; junction bases outside the gene matches: 4. The CDR3 covers 14 residues.

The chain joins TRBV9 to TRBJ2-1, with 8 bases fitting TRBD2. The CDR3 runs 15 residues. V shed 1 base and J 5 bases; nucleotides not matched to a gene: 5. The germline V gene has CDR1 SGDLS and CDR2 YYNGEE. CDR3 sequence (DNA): TGTGCCAGCAGCGTAACTAGCGGAGCCCACAATGAGCAGTTCTTC. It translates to CASSVTSGAHNEQFF.

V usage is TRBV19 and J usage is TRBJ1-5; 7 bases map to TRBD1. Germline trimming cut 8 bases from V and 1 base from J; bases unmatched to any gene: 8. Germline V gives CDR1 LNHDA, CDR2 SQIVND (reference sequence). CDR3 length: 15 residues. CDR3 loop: CASDPGTESNQPQHF. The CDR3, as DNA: TGTGCCAGTGACCCCGGGACAGAGAGCAATCAGCCCCAGCATTTT.

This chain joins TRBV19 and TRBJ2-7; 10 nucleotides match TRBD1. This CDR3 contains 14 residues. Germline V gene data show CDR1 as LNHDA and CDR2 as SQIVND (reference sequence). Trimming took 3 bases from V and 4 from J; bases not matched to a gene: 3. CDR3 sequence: CASSIRQGAYEQYF. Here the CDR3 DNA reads TGTGCCAGTAGTATTCGACAGGGGGCATACGAGCAGTACTTC.

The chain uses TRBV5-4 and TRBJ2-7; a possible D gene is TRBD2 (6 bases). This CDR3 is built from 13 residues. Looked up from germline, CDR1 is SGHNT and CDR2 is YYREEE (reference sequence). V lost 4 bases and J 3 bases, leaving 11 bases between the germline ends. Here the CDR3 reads CASSPVGGYEQYF. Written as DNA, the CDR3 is TGTGCCAGCAGCCCTGTGGGGGGCTACGAGCAGTACTTC.

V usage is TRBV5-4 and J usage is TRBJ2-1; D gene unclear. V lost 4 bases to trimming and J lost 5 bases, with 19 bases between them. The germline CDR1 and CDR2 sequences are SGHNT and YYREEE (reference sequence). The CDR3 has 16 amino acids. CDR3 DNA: TGTGCCAGCAGCCCGGTCCCTAGTAAAAATAACAATGAGCAGTTCTTC. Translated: CASSPVPSKNNNEQFF.

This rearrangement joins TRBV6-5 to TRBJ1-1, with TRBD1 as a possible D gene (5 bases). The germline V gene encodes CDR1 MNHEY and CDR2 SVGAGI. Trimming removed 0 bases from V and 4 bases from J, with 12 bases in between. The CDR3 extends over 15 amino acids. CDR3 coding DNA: TGTGCCAGCAGTTACTCGAAGGGGTTAAGCACTGAAGCTTTCTTT. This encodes CASSYSKGLSTEAFF.

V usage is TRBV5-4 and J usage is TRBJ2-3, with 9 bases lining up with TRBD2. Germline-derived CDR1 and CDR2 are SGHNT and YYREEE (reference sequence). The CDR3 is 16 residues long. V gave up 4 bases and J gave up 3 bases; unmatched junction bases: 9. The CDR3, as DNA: TGTGCCAGCAGCGCCGTAGCGGGAGCGCGAACAGATACGCAGTATTTT. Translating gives CASSAVAGARTDTQYF.

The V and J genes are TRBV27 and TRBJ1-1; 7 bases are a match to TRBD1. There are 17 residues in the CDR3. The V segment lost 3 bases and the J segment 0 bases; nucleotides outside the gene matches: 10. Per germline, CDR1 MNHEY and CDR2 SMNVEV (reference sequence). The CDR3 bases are TGTGCCAGCAGTTTTTTGACCGGGACAGACATGAACACTGAAGCTTTCTTT. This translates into CASSFLTGTDMNTEAFF.

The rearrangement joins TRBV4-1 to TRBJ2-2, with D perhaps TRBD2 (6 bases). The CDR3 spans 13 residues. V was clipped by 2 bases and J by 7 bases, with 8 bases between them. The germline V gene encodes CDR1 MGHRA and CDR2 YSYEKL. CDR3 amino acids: CASSQRTNGELFF. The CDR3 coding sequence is TGCGCCAGCAGCCAACGGACTAACGGGGAGCTGTTTTTT.

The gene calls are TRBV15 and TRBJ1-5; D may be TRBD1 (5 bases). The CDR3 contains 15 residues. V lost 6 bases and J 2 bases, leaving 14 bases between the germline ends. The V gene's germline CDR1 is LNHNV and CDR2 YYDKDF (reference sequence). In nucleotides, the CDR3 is TGTGCCACCAGTCCTGCAGGGTCGGGCAATCAGCCCCAGCATTTT. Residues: CATSPAGSGNQPQHF.

The CDR3 protein is CASSDASTSEQFF. CDR3 in DNA: TGTGCCAGCAGCGACGCCTCGACTAGCGAGCAGTTCTTC. The chain combines TRBV9 with TRBJ2-1, with 7 bases identical to TRBD2. This CDR3 spans 13 amino acids. The V gene's germline CDR1 is SGDLS and CDR2 YYNGEE. The V gene end was trimmed by 3 bases and the J gene end by 10 bases; junction bases not matched to a gene: 7.

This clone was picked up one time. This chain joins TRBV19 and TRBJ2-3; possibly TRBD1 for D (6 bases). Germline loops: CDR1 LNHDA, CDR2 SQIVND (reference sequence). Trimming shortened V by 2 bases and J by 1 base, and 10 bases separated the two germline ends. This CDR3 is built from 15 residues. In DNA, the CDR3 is TGTGCCAGTAGTATACGGACAGACGGCACAGATACGCAGTATTTT. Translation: CASSIRTDGTDTQYF.

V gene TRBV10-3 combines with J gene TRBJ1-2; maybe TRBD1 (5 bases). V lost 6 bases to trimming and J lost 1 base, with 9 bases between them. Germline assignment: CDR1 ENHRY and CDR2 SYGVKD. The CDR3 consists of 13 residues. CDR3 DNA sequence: TGTGCCATCAGACCACAGGTTAACTATGGCTACACCTTC. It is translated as CAIRPQVNYGYTF.